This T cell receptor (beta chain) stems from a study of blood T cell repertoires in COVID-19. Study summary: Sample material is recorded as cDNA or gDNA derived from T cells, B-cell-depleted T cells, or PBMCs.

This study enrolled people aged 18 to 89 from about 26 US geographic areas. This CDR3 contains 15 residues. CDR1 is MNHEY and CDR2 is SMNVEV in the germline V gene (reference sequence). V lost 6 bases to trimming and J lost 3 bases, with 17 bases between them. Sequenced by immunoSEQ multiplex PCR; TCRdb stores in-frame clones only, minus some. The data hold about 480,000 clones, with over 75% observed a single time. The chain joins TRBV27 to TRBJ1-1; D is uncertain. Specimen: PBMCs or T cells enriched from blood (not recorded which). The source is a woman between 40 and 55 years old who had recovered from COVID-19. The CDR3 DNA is TGTGCCAGCAGCCTGGCCGGGTCCCGGGACACTGAAGCTTTCTTT. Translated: CASSLAGSRDTEAFF.